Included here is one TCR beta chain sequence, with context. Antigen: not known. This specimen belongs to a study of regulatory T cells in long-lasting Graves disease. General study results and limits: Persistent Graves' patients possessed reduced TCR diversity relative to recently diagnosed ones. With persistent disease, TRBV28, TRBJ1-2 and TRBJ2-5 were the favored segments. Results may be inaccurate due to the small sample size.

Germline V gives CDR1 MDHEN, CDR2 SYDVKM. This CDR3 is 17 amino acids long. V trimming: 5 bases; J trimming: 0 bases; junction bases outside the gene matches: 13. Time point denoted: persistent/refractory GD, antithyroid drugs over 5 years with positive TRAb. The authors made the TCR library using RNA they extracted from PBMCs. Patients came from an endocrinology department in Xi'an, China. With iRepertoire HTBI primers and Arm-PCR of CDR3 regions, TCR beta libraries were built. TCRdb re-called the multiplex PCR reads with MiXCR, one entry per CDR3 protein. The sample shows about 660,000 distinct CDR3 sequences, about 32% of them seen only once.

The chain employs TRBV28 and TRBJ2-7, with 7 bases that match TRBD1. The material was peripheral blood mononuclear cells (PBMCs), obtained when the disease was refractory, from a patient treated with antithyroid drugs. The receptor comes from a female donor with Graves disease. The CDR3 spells CASSPCPVDRVSYEQYF. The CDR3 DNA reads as TGTGCCAGCAGTCCATGTCCCGTTGACAGGGTCTCCTACGAGCAGTACTTC.